This section outlines one T cell receptor (beta chain) sequence together with its context. What it recognizes is unknown. The sample originates from a study of CXCR3-negative and CXCR3-positive naive CD8 T cells. Study results and limitations: Naive cells positive for CXCR3 carried more hydrophobic TRB CDR3s than CXCR3-negative ones.

TRB cDNA was prepared as libraries by UMI-labeled 5' RACE. From its re-call of the 5' RACE reads, TCRdb lists each CDR3 protein once, without DNA. This sample's clone table lists around 140,000 distinct CDR3 sequences. The specimen sequenced was naive CXCR3+ CD8+ T cells from blood. The subset was: CD45RO-CCR7+CD27+CD95- naive CD8+ T cells expressing CXCR3 (TNR3+). This receptor was obtained from a human donor in good health. Some clones in this sample may be carry-over from other donors' samples.

The CDR3: CASSLAPADFSYEQYF. The chain is built from TRBV5-1 and TRBJ2-7; the TCRdb D gene call, TRBD2, has no DNA to confirm it. CDR1 and CDR2 (germline): SGHRS, YFSETQ. This CDR3 region has 16 residues.